This T cell receptor (beta chain) was found in a study of blood T cell repertoires in COVID-19. In the original processing: Reference gene primer amplification in the assay estimated nucleated cell counts. The protocol was immunoSEQ multiplex PCR, while the TCRdb copy is restricted to in-frame clones and leaves out a portion. From that table come the V and J calls and clone size; the DNA was used to work out D and trimming. There are more than 95,000 clones in the sample; about 85% occur only once, and 27% lies in the top ten. The CDR3 is 11 residues long. The germline V and J ends were trimmed by 1 base and 6 bases, with 4 bases remaining between them. From germline, CDR1 is SNHLY and CDR2 FYNNEI.

The material sequenced was peripheral blood. This receptor was taken from a woman older than 75 with acute or convalescent COVID-19. The chain employs TRBV2 and TRBJ2-7; D uncertain. CDR3 in DNA: TGTGCCAGCAGTGAAGACAGCGAGCAGTACTTC. As protein: CASSEDSEQYF.